This T cell receptor (beta chain) was identified during a study of blood T cell repertoires in COVID-19. The assay was immunoSEQ multiplex PCR, and TCRdb's table has in-frame clones only and misses some. The table shows around 270,000 clones, with roughly 89% occurring only once. The CDR3 is 14 residues long. J lost 2 bases, V lost 2 bases, and 5 bases had no gene match. Germline V gene lookup returns CDR1 GTSNPN and CDR2 SVGIG (reference sequence). The receptor comes from a man aged 40-49 years with acute or convalescent COVID-19. Input material: peripheral blood. The chain is built from TRBV30 and TRBJ1-2, with 7 bases aligning to TRBD1. The CDR3 loop reads CAWSIPGQNYGYTF. In nucleotides, the CDR3 is TGTGCCTGGAGTATACCGGGACAGAACTATGGCTACACCTTC.